This TCR beta chain comes out of a study of T cell responses to AZD1222 COVID-19 vaccine. Study observations and caveats: There were mostly white British donors and more females than males, and clonal diversity was possibly underestimated. Only 5 or 6 people who got AZD1222 tested seropositive at baseline.

For this clone: Its specificity is unknown.

The germline V gene encodes CDR1 LNHDA and CDR2 SQIVND (reference sequence). This CDR3 has 15 amino acids. Trimming cost V 5 bases and J 7 bases, with 15 bases left between them. Sequencing used immunoSEQ multiplex PCR; TCRdb keeps in-frame clones, though not all of them. Found here are 130,000 or so clones, about 90% of them singletons; the top ten hold 2.5% to 3.5%. This specimen was peripheral blood, taken on day 0 of AZD1222 vaccination. The chain has TRBV19 and TRBJ1-6, with D possibly TRBD1 on 5 matching bases. The sequence was obtained from an adult in good health. This CDR3 reads CASSPDGGGNSPLHF. The CDR3 bases are TGTGCCAGTAGTCCCGACGGTGGGGGAAATTCACCCCTCCACTTT.